This TCR beta chain was sequenced in a study of control samples from healthy donors and cancer patients. The V end lost 2 bases, the J end lost 4 bases, and 11 bases lay between the germline ends. Looked up from germline, CDR1 is KGHSH and CDR2 is LQKENI. This CDR3 region has 14 residues. Only in-frame clones appear in the TCRdb table, and some are missing; sequencing was by immunoSEQ multiplex PCR. Here the sample spans 77,000 or so clones, 91% being singletons. The material sequenced was blood. This chain joins TRBV18 and TRBJ1-2; unclear D gene. The source is a man aged 30 to 45 in good health. The chain's CDR3 is CASSPFGQTYGYTF. The CDR3 DNA reads as TGTGCCAGCTCACCATTTGGGCAGACCTATGGCTACACCTTC.